This entry is about one T cell receptor beta chain. These data come from a study of blood T cells in healthy people across ages. This CDR3 is 16 amino acids long. The V end lost 0 bases, the J end lost 5 bases, and 16 bases lay between the germline ends. The germline V gene encodes CDR1 SGHRS and CDR2 YFSETQ. Sample-barcoded 5' priming and a J-beta primer mix drove a second PCR of roughly 6 to 12 cycles. Each CDR3 protein gets one entry after TCRdb re-called the 5' RACE reads with MiXCR. The sample consists of about 1.4 million distinct CDR3 sequences, approximately 59% of them appearing once. The clonotype originates from a man between 18 and 29 years old in good health. The sequencing input was blood. This rearrangement joins TRBV5-1 to TRBJ2-3, with D perhaps TRBD1 (6 bases). The CDR3 is CASSLADDRWEDTQYF. The CDR3 DNA sequence: TGCGCCAGCAGCTTGGCTGACGACAGGTGGGAAGATACGCAGTATTTT.